One sample yielded the 31 T cell receptor beta chains listed below, sequenced in a study of blood T cell repertoires in COVID-19. This table comes from immunoSEQ multiplex PCR, and its TCRdb copy is limited to in-frame clones, with some not included. Of approximately 470,000 clones detected, approximately 85% appear once; the ten largest clones hold 3.2%. The specimen sequenced was peripheral blood. All receptors derive from a human donor in a cohort sampled during active COVID-19.

The V call is TRBV5-1, the J call TRBJ1-2; no clear D gene. The CDR3 is made up of 15 amino acids. Trimming pared 3 bases from V and 3 bases from J, leaving 15 bases between. CDR1 and CDR2 from the germline V gene are SGHRS and YFSETQ. CDR3 sequence (DNA): TGCGCCAGCAGCTCGGTTTTCGGCGGAGACTATGGCTACACCTTC. This encodes CASSSVFGGDYGYTF.

This rearrangement joins TRBV7-2 to TRBJ2-7; 7 bases match TRBD1. The CDR3 totals 15 residues. V lost 1 base and J lost 4; bases outside the gene matches: 7. Germline assignment: CDR1 SGHTA and CDR2 FQGNSA. In DNA, the CDR3 is TGTGCCAGCAGCTTAGTAGGTTTACAGGGGTACGAGCAGTACTTC. It translates to CASSLVGLQGYEQYF.

This sequence joins TRBV18 and TRBJ1-2; D gene uncertain. The germline CDR1 and CDR2 sequences are KGHSH and LQKENI. V was trimmed by 3 bases and J by 7 bases, leaving 15 bases between them. The CDR3 sequence is 14 residues long. The CDR3 DNA reads as TGTGCCAGCTCACCCTCGGGGTGGAGTAGTGGCTACACCTTC. It is translated as CASSPSGWSSGYTF.

V and J are TRBV30 and TRBJ2-5; D unresolved. Germline V gene sequence: CDR1 GTSNPN, CDR2 SVGIG (reference sequence). With 0 bases removed from V and 6 bases from J, the gap between germline ends came to 8 bases. CDR3 length: 12 residues. The CDR3 region is CAWSVLVQTQYF. CDR3 sequence (DNA): TGTGCCTGGAGTGTTCTAGTGCAGACCCAGTACTTC.

This chain connects TRBV20-1 to TRBJ2-7; 8 bases fit TRBD1. This CDR3 region has 11 residues. The germline V gene encodes CDR1 DFQATT and CDR2 SNEGSKA (reference sequence). V lost 5 bases and J lost 11; bases outside the gene matches: 8. The CDR3 region has the DNA TGCAGTGCTTACGCAGGGGGCCAGGAGTACTTC. Protein sequence: CSAYAGGQEYF.

The V gene is TRBV28, the J gene TRBJ1-3, with D hard to call. This CDR3 spans 14 amino acids. Trimming removed 3 bases from V and 3 bases from J, with 9 bases in between. Germline CDR1 MDHEN, CDR2 SYDVKM. The CDR3 nucleotides read TGTGCCAGCAGTTTCGGCAGGCGTGGAAACACCATATATTTT. Its translation is CASSFGRRGNTIYF.

The rearrangement links TRBV19 to TRBJ2-3; D may be TRBD1 (7 bases). Deletions cut 3 bases from V and 3 bases from J, with 13 bases between. CDR1 is LNHDA, CDR2 SQIVND, per germline (reference sequence). The CDR3 loop spans 15 amino acids. The CDR3 protein is CASSIRGVATDTQYF. In DNA form, the CDR3 reads TGTGCCAGTAGTATCAGGGGGGTTGCGACAGATACGCAGTATTTT.

This chain joins TRBV28 and TRBJ1-3; TRBD1 matches at 7 bases. J gave up 8 bases and V 3 bases, and 10 bases lay outside the gene matches. CDR1 and CDR2 from the germline V gene are MDHEN and SYDVKM. The CDR3 runs to 15 residues. CDR3 residues: CASSFLSTGLYTIYF. CDR3 sequence (DNA): TGTGCCAGCAGTTTCCTCTCGACAGGGCTGTACACCATATATTTT.

V is TRBV30 and J is TRBJ2-3; 10 bases agree with TRBD1. Germline V gives CDR1 GTSNPN, CDR2 SVGIG (reference sequence). This CDR3 spans 15 amino acids. V lost 4 bases and J lost 3; bases outside the gene matches: 7. This CDR3 is CAWNVDRGSTDTQYF. The CDR3 DNA follows: TGTGCCTGGAACGTGGACAGGGGGAGTACAGATACGCAGTATTTT.

The chain carries TRBV11-2 and TRBJ2-3; 8 bases map to TRBD1. The CDR3 sequence is 17 residues long. V lost 6 bases, J lost 3 bases, and 14 bases stayed unmatched. Germline CDR1 and CDR2: SGHAT and FQNNGV. The CDR3 loop is CASSSRQGRYGTDTQYF. In DNA, the CDR3 is TGTGCCAGCAGTTCAAGACAGGGGAGGTATGGGACAGATACGCAGTATTTT.

The genes are TRBV24-1 and TRBJ1-1; 9 bases are a match to TRBD1. This CDR3 has 14 residues. The germline gives CDR1 KGHDR, CDR2 SFDVKD. V shed 8 bases and J 3 bases; nucleotides not matched to a gene: 6. CDR3 amino acids: CATTTGGADTEAFF. CDR3 DNA: TGTGCCACCACAACAGGGGGCGCGGACACTGAAGCTTTCTTT.

This chain connects TRBV18 to TRBJ2-5; 7 bases agree with TRBD2. V shed 4 bases and J 1 base; nucleotides not matched to a gene: 3. The CDR3 consists of 14 residues. Germline V gene lookup returns CDR1 KGHSH and CDR2 LQKENI. The CDR3 is CASSLGLVQETQYF. The CDR3, as DNA: TGTGCCAGCTCACTCGGACTAGTCCAAGAGACCCAGTACTTC.

J is TRBJ2-1 and V is TRBV6-5; TRBD2 aligns across 8 bases. The trim removed 5 bases at V and 7 bases at J, leaving 10 bases unmatched. Germline loops: CDR1 MNHEY, CDR2 SVGAGI. CDR3 size: 15 residues. This chain's CDR3 is CASSPAGAGGNEQFF. DNA for the CDR3: TGTGCCAGCAGTCCCGCAGGGGCGGGAGGTAATGAGCAGTTCTTC.

V is TRBV9 and J is TRBJ2-2, with unresolved D. This CDR3 spans 17 amino acids. Trimming took off 0 bases at V and 1 base at J, with 13 bases between the two ends. Germline V gene lookup returns CDR1 SGDLS and CDR2 YYNGEE. In DNA form, the CDR3 reads TGTGCCAGCAGCGTAGCAGCGAGAAGCTTGAACACCGGGGAGCTGTTTTTT. Translating it yields CASSVAARSLNTGELFF.

The chain links TRBV4-3 to TRBJ2-1, with TRBD2 identical over 11 bases. With 4 bases clipped from V and 9 bases from J, the junction kept 11 bases outside the gene matches. The CDR3 covers 16 residues. Germline CDR1 LGHNA, CDR2 YSLEER. As DNA, the CDR3 is TGCGCCAGCAGCCTTCAGATAGCGGGAGGGCCTGGTGAGCAGTTCTTC. It codes for CASSLQIAGGPGEQFF.

The chain carries TRBV19 and TRBJ2-1, with 10 bases lining up with TRBD2. This CDR3 region has 17 residues. J gave up 7 bases and V 6 bases, and 15 bases lay outside the gene matches. Germline V gene lookup returns CDR1 LNHDA and CDR2 SQIVND (reference sequence). CDR3 in DNA: TGTGCCAGTAGAATGCTAGCGGGAGCTCCTTTGGAAAATGAGCAGTTCTTC. Translating it yields CASRMLAGAPLENEQFF.

The V and J genes are TRBV15 and TRBJ1-1; D not resolved. The germline gives CDR1 LNHNV, CDR2 YYDKDF (reference sequence). This CDR3 region has 13 residues. Trimming removed 3 bases at V and 4 bases at J, with 9 bases between. The CDR3 bases are TGTGCCACCAGCAGCTTGCGGGGCACTGAAGCTTTCTTT. Translating gives CATSSLRGTEAFF.

V usage is TRBV30 and J usage is TRBJ2-5; 7 bases line up with TRBD1. This CDR3 is 15 amino acids long. Germline CDR1 reads GTSNPN; CDR2 reads SVGIG (reference sequence). Trimming cost V 2 bases and J 2 bases; bases outside gene matches: 8. This CDR3 is CAWSRLTGQQETQYF. The DNA of the CDR3 is TGTGCCTGGAGTAGATTGACAGGGCAACAAGAGACCCAGTACTTC.

This clone has only a few counts. The V gene is TRBV4-1, the J gene TRBJ2-3; TRBD2 matches at 12 bases. The V segment lost 2 bases and the J segment 5 bases; nucleotides outside the gene matches: 8. CDR1 and CDR2 from the germline V gene are MGHRA and YSYEKL. The CDR3 spans 17 residues. CDR3: CASSQNPGLAGIDTQYF. CDR3 bases: TGCGCCAGCAGCCAAAATCCTGGACTAGCGGGAATAGATACGCAGTATTTT.

This chain links TRBV19 with TRBJ2-5; 7 nucleotides line up with TRBD2. The ends lost 3 bases at V and 7 bases at J; junction bases unmatched: 5. The length of the CDR3 is 13 residues. Germline assignment: CDR1 LNHDA and CDR2 SQIVND (reference sequence). This CDR3 reads CASSIGRDGTQYF. CDR3 nucleotides: TGTGCCAGTAGTATTGGGAGGGACGGGACCCAGTACTTC.

The chain has TRBV7-3 and TRBJ2-1, with D tentatively TRBD1 (5 bases). Trimming removed 2 bases from V and 2 bases from J, with 10 bases in between. Germline lookup yields CDR1 SGHTA and CDR2 FQGTGA. This CDR3 spans 15 amino acids. The CDR3 loop reads CASSLSGPPYNEQFF. The CDR3 bases are TGTGCCAGCAGCTTATCAGGGCCGCCCTACAATGAGCAGTTCTTC.

The rearrangement joins TRBV6-5 to TRBJ1-6, with D maybe TRBD1 (6 bases). Germline loops: CDR1 MNHEY, CDR2 SVGAGI. Trimming left V 11 bases short and J 7 bases short, with 15 bases between. The CDR3 length is 13 residues. The CDR3 protein is CAAWGGQNSPLHF. The CDR3 DNA is TGTGCCGCATGGGGGGGCCAAAATTCACCCCTCCACTTT.

This clone was counted only a few times. Other nucleotide sequences in the sample specify the same CDR3. The V and J genes are TRBV30 and TRBJ1-1, with D perhaps TRBD1 (6 bases). The length of the CDR3 is 13 residues. Per germline, CDR1 GTSNPN and CDR2 SVGIG (reference sequence). The ends were cut back, 2 bases at V and 1 base at J, with 8 bases in the middle. The CDR3 reads CAWSRQANTEAFF. The CDR3 nucleotides read TGTGCCTGGAGTCGACAGGCGAACACTGAAGCTTTCTTT.

The genes are TRBV27 and TRBJ1-3; TRBD1 agrees at 8 bases. CDR3 length: 16 residues. Trimming at V came to 5 bases and at J to 2 bases, leaving 8 bases not matched to a gene. Germline V gene lookup returns CDR1 MNHEY and CDR2 SMNVEV (reference sequence). The CDR3, as DNA: TGTGCCAGCAGTCGCGGGACAGGAGGCCCTGGAAACACCATATATTTT. Protein product: CASSRGTGGPGNTIYF.

This clone has only a few counts. The V gene is TRBV27, the J gene TRBJ2-1; 8 nucleotides agree with TRBD1. The CDR3 is made up of 15 amino acids. Per the germline V gene, CDR1 is MNHEY and CDR2 is SMNVEV (reference sequence). The trim removed 5 bases at V and 5 bases at J, leaving 8 bases unmatched. The DNA for the CDR3 is TGTGCCAGCAGTCGCGAGACAGGGGTTGACAATGAGCAGTTCTTC. The encoded protein is CASSRETGVDNEQFF.

This rearrangement joins TRBV20-1 to TRBJ2-7; D gene unclear. Trimming stripped 2 bases from V and 4 bases from J, with 6 bases between. Germline-derived CDR1 and CDR2 are DFQATT and SNEGSKA (reference sequence). The CDR3 has 11 amino acids. The CDR3 reads CSARHSYEQYF. CDR3 DNA sequence: TGCAGTGCTAGACACAGTTACGAGCAGTACTTC.

The chain combines TRBV6-1 with TRBJ1-1; D is perhaps TRBD1 (6 bases). In germline, CDR1 is MNHNS, CDR2 SASEGT. V was cut by 1 base and J by 7 bases, with 22 bases left in between. The CDR3 runs 17 residues. CDR3 in DNA: TGTGCCAGCAGTGAAGGACATGGGACAATCGGACGTGGTGAAGCTTTCTTT. Its translation: CASSEGHGTIGRGEAFF.

This clone was observed once. CDR3: CASGTRGGGVNTEAFF. For the CDR3, the DNA is TGTGCCAGTGGGACAAGGGGCGGAGGAGTGAACACTGAAGCTTTCTTT. The chain links TRBV19 to TRBJ1-1; possible D gene TRBD1, 6 bases. The CDR3 runs to 16 residues. Between the trimmed V and J ends, which lost 8 bases and 0 bases, there was a span of 19 bases. CDR1 is LNHDA and CDR2 is SQIVND in the germline V gene (reference sequence).

With respect to this clone: One end of the junction varies from germline; a read error may be responsible. The chain has TRBV18 and TRBJ2-4, with 11 bases identical to TRBD1. The CDR3 is 14 amino acids. CDR1 and CDR2 (germline): KGHSH, LQKENI. The CDR3 DNA reads as TGTGCCAGCTCACCCCGCAACGGACAGGGGGCTTTAGACTTC. This sequence encodes CASSPRNGQGALDF.

The chain employs TRBV3-1 (or the pseudogene TRBV3-2) and TRBJ1-1; D is undetermined. V lost 1 base to trimming and J lost 5 bases, with 5 bases between them. This CDR3 is 12 amino acids long. Germline-derived CDR1 and CDR2 are LGHDT and YNNKEL (reference sequence). Here the CDR3 reads CASSQVRTEAFF. CDR3 in DNA: TGTGCCAGCAGCCAAGTGCGGACTGAAGCTTTCTTT.

J is TRBJ2-7 and V is TRBV9, with unresolved D. The V gene lost 4 bases and the J gene lost 0 bases, with 11 bases spanning the gap. Looked up from germline, CDR1 is SGDLS and CDR2 is YYNGEE. The CDR3 contains 14 residues. The CDR3 DNA is TGTGCCAGCAGCCCCCGCCAGGTCTCCTACGAGCAGTACTTC. It is translated as CASSPRQVSYEQYF.